Listed here are 6 T cell receptor beta chains from one sample, sequenced in a study of blood T cell repertoires in COVID-19. The assay was immunoSEQ multiplex PCR, and TCRdb's table has in-frame clones only and misses some. The sample comprises around 100,000 clones, approximately 85% of which are singletons, and 2.1% rests with the top ten. Sequencing input: peripheral blood. The receptors stem from a human donor in a cohort sampled during active COVID-19.

This chain links TRBV15 with TRBJ2-2; perhaps TRBD2 as D (6 bases). The CDR3 extends over 15 amino acids. V was cut by 4 bases and J by 7 bases, with 16 bases left in between. Germline CDR1 LNHNV, CDR2 YYDKDF (reference sequence). Here the CDR3 DNA reads TGTGCCACCAGCATCGGGACTCTCTTGGGCGGGGAGCTGTTTTTT. This gives the protein CATSIGTLLGGELFF.

V usage is TRBV27 and J usage is TRBJ2-5; 8 nucleotides match TRBD1. The CDR3 loop spans 13 amino acids. The V segment lost 5 bases and the J segment 3 bases; nucleotides outside the gene matches: 2. The V gene's germline CDR1 is MNHEY and CDR2 SMNVEV (reference sequence). The CDR3 region is CASSLQGEETQYF. The DNA of the CDR3 is TGTGCCAGCAGTCTACAGGGGGAAGAGACCCAGTACTTC.

The chain uses TRBV10-2 and TRBJ2-7, with TRBD1 matching over 8 bases. This CDR3 region has 14 residues. CDR1 is WSHSY and CDR2 is SAAADI in the germline V gene. The V segment lost 3 bases and the J segment 1 base; nucleotides outside the gene matches: 2. Written as DNA, the CDR3 is TGCGCCAGCAGTGATCAGGGGGCATCCTACGAGCAGTACTTC. Its translation: CASSDQGASYEQYF.

The V and J genes are TRBV4-3 and TRBJ1-6, with 10 bases aligning to TRBD1. Germline assignment: CDR1 LGHNA and CDR2 YSLEER. After removal of 0 bases from V and 5 bases from J, the junction contained 7 bases not matched to a gene. The CDR3 sequence is 18 residues long. The CDR3 sequence: CASSQEGQGYLDNSPLHF. The DNA of the CDR3 is TGCGCCAGCAGCCAAGAGGGACAGGGGTATTTAGATAATTCACCCCTCCACTTT.

V gene TRBV19 combines with J gene TRBJ1-5; D gene unclear. Trimming cost V 5 bases and J 4 bases, with 12 bases left between them. Germline assignment: CDR1 LNHDA and CDR2 SQIVND (reference sequence). The CDR3 extends over 14 amino acids. In DNA, the CDR3 is TGTGCCAGTAGTCCTAGCAGTGCGAATCAGCCCCAGCATTTT. Amino acid sequence: CASSPSSANQPQHF.

The rearrangement uses TRBV28 and TRBJ1-3; a possible D gene is TRBD1 (6 bases). Trimming removed 3 bases at V and 4 bases at J, with 16 bases between. Germline V gene data show CDR1 as MDHEN and CDR2 as SYDVKM. CDR3 size: 16 residues. CDR3 sequence reads: CASSLQGQGSGNTIYF. The DNA for the CDR3 is TGTGCCAGCAGTTTGCAGGGGCAAGGATCCGGAAACACCATATATTTT.